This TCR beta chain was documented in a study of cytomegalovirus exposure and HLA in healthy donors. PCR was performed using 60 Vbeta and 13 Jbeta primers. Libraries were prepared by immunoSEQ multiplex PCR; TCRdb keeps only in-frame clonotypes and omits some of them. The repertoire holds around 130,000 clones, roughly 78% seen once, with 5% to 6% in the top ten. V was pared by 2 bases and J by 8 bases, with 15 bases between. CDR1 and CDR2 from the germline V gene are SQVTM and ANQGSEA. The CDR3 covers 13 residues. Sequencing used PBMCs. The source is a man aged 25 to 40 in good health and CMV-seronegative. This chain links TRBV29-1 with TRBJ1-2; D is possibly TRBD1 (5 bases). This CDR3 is CSVEQPQGWGYTF. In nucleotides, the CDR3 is TGCAGCGTTGAACAACCTCAGGGATGGGGCTACACCTTC.